The rows below give T cell receptor beta chains drawn from one sample of a study of cytomegalovirus exposure and HLA in healthy donors. Only in-frame clones appear in the TCRdb table, and some are missing; sequencing was by immunoSEQ multiplex PCR. The table lists 160,000 or so clones, approximately 77% of them singletons. Sequenced input: PBMCs. The receptors originated from a female donor in good health and CMV-seronegative. CDR3s include the opening cysteine and the closing phenylalanine or tryptophan. A D gene is named only where the DNA matches it firmly. A row's size may be missing; if present it is once, few, many or a size class.

d_gene	v_gene	abundance	j_gene	CDR3nt	CDR3aa
.	TRBV7-8	.	TRBJ1-1	TGTGCCAGCAGCTTCAGGGAGACTAGCACTGAAGCTTTCTTT	CASSFRETSTEAFF
.	TRBV4-1	.	TRBJ2-2	TGCGCCAGCAGCCAAGATAACGGGGGGCGAAGGCCCGGGGAGCTGTTTTTT	CASSQDNGGRRPGELFF
.	TRBV7-9	.	TRBJ1-2	TGTGCCAGCCAAAAGGAGGAGTTGGATGGCTACACCTTC	CASQKEELDGYTF
.	TRBV10-3	once	TRBJ2-5	TGTGCCATCAGTGAGTCGGGGGGAGAGACCCAGTACTTC	CAISESGGETQYF
.	TRBV11-2	.	TRBJ2-2	TGTGCCAGCAGCTTAGGGTCCGGAGGGAGGCCCGGGGAGCTGTTTTTT	CASSLGSGGRPGELFF
.	TRBV5-4	.	TRBJ2-3	TGTGCCAGCAGCTCGGCGGGGTTGCCCACAGATACGCAGTATTTT	CASSSAGLPTDTQYF
TRBD1	TRBV7-9	.	TRBJ1-5	TGTGCCAGCAGCTTCCTCACAGGGGATCCCCAGCATTTT	CASSFLTGDPQHF
TRBD1	TRBV19	.	TRBJ1-5	TGTGCCAGTACCGTATATGGGGGACAGGGCAGTCAGCCCCAGCATTTT	CASTVYGGQGSQPQHF
TRBD2	TRBV6-5	.	TRBJ2-7	TGTGCCAGCAGGACTAGCGGGAGGACCGAGCAGTACTTC	CASRTSGRTEQYF
.	TRBV7-9	.	TRBJ2-2	TGTGCCAGCACCCTGGACGGGGTCGGCGGGGAGCTGTTTTTT	CASTLDGVGGELFF
TRBD1	TRBV4-3	.	TRBJ1-4	TGCGCCAGCAGCCAAGATATCAGCAGGGGGGAAAAACTGTTTTTT	CASSQDISRGEKLFF
TRBD1	TRBV7-9	.	TRBJ1-4	TGTGCCAGCAGCTCTGGGACAGGGGGTGAAAAACTGTTTTTT	CASSSGTGGEKLFF
.	TRBV9	.	TRBJ1-5	TGTGCCAGCAGCGTAGGGGGCAGCCTGGGTCAGCCCCAGCATTTT	CASSVGGSLGQPQHF
.	TRBV11-2	.	TRBJ1-1	TGTGCCAGCAGCGCTAGCCAGGTCGTGGGATTGGACACTGAAGCTTTCTTT	CASSASQVVGLDTEAFF
TRBD1	TRBV7-2	once	TRBJ1-3	TGTGCCAGCAGCTTTCCCGGGACAGGGGGGACGATCTCTGGAAACACCATATATTTT	CASSFPGTGGTISGNTIYF
.	TRBV15	once	TRBJ1-3	TGTGCCACCAGGCAGTCCGGAAACACCATATATTTT	CATRQSGNTIYF
TRBD1	TRBV2	.	TRBJ1-3	TGTGCCAGCACCCCCTTGAGGGACAGGGGAAACACCATATATTTT	CASTPLRDRGNTIYF
TRBD1	TRBV28	.	TRBJ1-2	TGTGCCAGCAGTTTACCAGGGGGGAACTATGGCTACACCTTC	CASSLPGGNYGYTF
.	TRBV2	.	TRBJ2-7	TGTGCCAGCAGTGAATTGGCATCAGGCAGTGGCGAGCAGTACTTC	CASSELASGSGEQYF
.	TRBV18	.	TRBJ2-3	TGTGCCAGCTCACCTGTTCCCGGCAGGGGTCGGTTGACAGATACGCAGTATTTT	CASSPVPGRGRLTDTQYF
.	TRBV9	.	TRBJ2-7	TGTGCCAGCAGCGTAGCAGGTGACGAGCAGTACTTC	CASSVAGDEQYF
TRBD2	TRBV11-2	.	TRBJ2-3	TGTGCCAGCAGCCCATCTCCTAGCGGGGGGAGTGCGCAGTATTTT	CASSPSPSGGSAQYF
TRBD1	TRBV5-1	.	TRBJ1-2	TGCGCCAGCAGCTCAAGTGGGACAGGGTTGGATGGCTACACCTTC	CASSSSGTGLDGYTF
.	TRBV6-5	.	TRBJ1-5	TGTGCCAGCAGTCCTGACAGTGACGGCCAGCCCCAGCATTTT	CASSPDSDGQPQHF
.	TRBV28	.	TRBJ2-2	TGTGCCAGCAGATCTACTAACACCGGGGAGCTGTTTTTT	CASRSTNTGELFF
.	TRBV6-5	.	TRBJ1-2	TGTGCCAGCAGTTCTCCCCAGGGAGGTGGCTACACCTTC	CASSSPQGGGYTF
TRBD1	TRBV28	.	TRBJ2-2	TGTGCCAGCAGTCTCAGGGACAGGGTCGCGAACACCGGGGAGCTGTTTTTT	CASSLRDRVANTGELFF
.	TRBV10-2	.	TRBJ1-5	TGCGCCAGCAGTGCCCCCTTAAGTGGGGCCCCCAATCAGCCCCAGCATTTT	CASSAPLSGAPNQPQHF
.	TRBV5-5	.	TRBJ1-5	TGTGCCAGCAGCTTGCCCCCCAGTTACTATAGCAATCAGCCCCAGCATTTT	CASSLPPSYYSNQPQHF
TRBD2	TRBV18	.	TRBJ2-3	TGTGCCAGCTCACTTGGACTAGCGGGAGATTTCGGCGCAGATACGCAGTATTTT	CASSLGLAGDFGADTQYF
TRBD2	TRBV5-1	.	TRBJ2-3	TGCGCCAGCAGCTTAGAGCGGGGGGGTAGCACAGATACGCAGTATTTT	CASSLERGGSTDTQYF
TRBD1	TRBV4-2	few	TRBJ2-1	TGTGCCAGCAGCCCAGGGGGTCCGGGACGGGGAGAGGATGAGCAGTTCTTC	CASSPGGPGRGEDEQFF
TRBD1	TRBV5-1	.	TRBJ2-1	TGCGCCAGCAGACGGGTGACAGGGGGGGACTCGACCCGTCTCGAGCAGTTCTTC	CASRRVTGGDSTRLEQFF
.	TRBV6-6	.	TRBJ2-1	TGTGCCAGCAGTCCATCCTTTGGGACATCCGACAATGAGCAGTTCTTC	CASSPSFGTSDNEQFF
.	TRBV9	few	TRBJ2-7	TGTGCCAGCAGCGGGACTACCTCCTACGAGCAGTACTTC	CASSGTTSYEQYF
.	TRBV10-1	.	TRBJ2-7	TGCGCCAGCAGCCTCCGGGACTGCAACTACGAGCAGTACTTC	CASSLRDCNYEQYF
.	TRBV7-2	.	TRBJ2-1	TGTGCCAGCAGCACCAAGAGCGGGTGGGCCGGGAATGAGCAGTTCTTC	CASSTKSGWAGNEQFF
.	TRBV4-1	.	TRBJ2-3	TGCGCCAGCATCCTGGGAGGGGGGCGGACAGATACGCAGTATTTT	CASILGGGRTDTQYF
TRBD2	TRBV4-1	.	TRBJ2-1	TGCGCCAGCAGCCAAGATAAGGGACTAGCGGGAGGGGACCCCTACAATGAGCAGTTCTTC	CASSQDKGLAGGDPYNEQFF
.	TRBV9	.	TRBJ2-5	TGTGCCAGCAGCACTAGTGGGGAGACCCAGTACTTC	CASSTSGETQYF
TRBD1	TRBV6-6	.	TRBJ2-2	TGTGCCAGCAGACAAGGACAGGGGGCGAACACCGGGGAGCTGTTTTTT	CASRQGQGANTGELFF
.	TRBV6-1	.	TRBJ1-2	TGTGCCAGCAGTGTATCCCGACTAACTCTCTATGGCTACACCTTC	CASSVSRLTLYGYTF
.	TRBV30	.	TRBJ2-3	TGTGCCTGGAGTGTAGGAGGACGGTACACAGATACGCAGTATTTT	CAWSVGGRYTDTQYF
TRBD1	TRBV19	.	TRBJ2-1	TGTGCCAGTAGTACAGGGGGTAGGACCTACAATGAGCAGTTCTTC	CASSTGGRTYNEQFF
TRBD2	TRBV7-9	few	TRBJ2-7	TGTGCCAGCAGCTTAATGTCCGGGCGGGAGGGCTCCTACGAGCAGTACTTC	CASSLMSGREGSYEQYF
TRBD2	TRBV6-1	.	TRBJ2-5	TGTGCCAGCAGTGTCACTGGACTAGCGGGGGAGCAGTACTTC	CASSVTGLAGEQYF
.	TRBV9	.	TRBJ1-1	TGTGCCAGCAGCCTGGAGGGCGAGGGCACTGAAGCTTTCTTT	CASSLEGEGTEAFF
.	TRBV5-1	.	TRBJ2-3	TGCGCCAGCAGCTTGGTGGTGACAGCTAGCACAGATACGCAGTATTTT	CASSLVVTASTDTQYF
TRBD1	TRBV7-9	.	TRBJ1-5	TGTGCCAGCACCGGACAGGGGGCTAATCAGCCCCAGCATTTT	CASTGQGANQPQHF
TRBD2	TRBV4-1	.	TRBJ2-1	TGCGCCAGTCACCCTAGCGGGAGTTACAATGAGCAGTTCTTC	CASHPSGSYNEQFF
.	TRBV7-9	.	TRBJ1-1	TGTGCCAGCAGCCCCGCGAAATGGGGCATGAGGAACACTGAAGCTTTCTTT	CASSPAKWGMRNTEAFF
.	TRBV6-1	.	TRBJ1-1	TGTGCCAGCAGTGAAGTTCCAGAGAACACTGAAGCTTTCTTT	CASSEVPENTEAFF
.	TRBV6-5	.	TRBJ2-5	TGTGCCACAGCGCCGGGTCCGACGGGGACCCAGTACTTC	CATAPGPTGTQYF